The clone carrying this T cell receptor (beta chain) is medium-sized within its sample. The antigen is unknown. The sample is drawn from a study of spatial heterogeneity in lung cancer. On the study more broadly: Bulk RNA-seq from matched material yielded a T cell module score that correlated strongly with TCR transcript counts in tumor regions. Study-level results: The study estimated about 7% alpha and about 12% beta chain coverage of tumor T cells. It was found that expanded intratumoral alpha and beta TCR counts tracked tumor mutation counts.

TCRdb re-called the 5' RACE reads through MiXCR, storing one row per CDR3 protein. This sample has 10,000 or so distinct CDR3 sequences, with about 8.5% found just once. Germline V gene sequence: CDR1 MNHNS, CDR2 SASEGT. Trimming took 7 bases from V and 6 from J; bases not matched to a gene: 6. CDR3 length: 15 amino acids. Time point meaning: sample taken at primary tumor resection. There were roughly 72 donors, all of them untreated patients with early-stage non-small cell lung cancer. Unsorted whole RNA of tumor, nontumor lung or frozen PBMC was sequenced. The V call is TRBV6-1, the J call TRBJ2-1; TRBD2 matches 13 bases. This clonotype was sampled from a male donor with early-stage non-small cell lung cancer. This specimen was lung tumor tissue, taken at surgery. In nucleotides, the CDR3 is TGTGCCAGCACCATACTAGCGGGGGGGACCAATGAGCAGTTCTTC. Protein product: CASTILAGGTNEQFF.